This T cell receptor (beta chain) was identified during a study of shared clonotypes between healthy human individuals. Assay used: immunoSEQ multiplex PCR; TCRdb lists only in-frame clones, some missing. There are over 2 million clones in the sample; over 85% occur only once, and 0.13% lies in the top ten. This clone was recorded once. Sequences were obtained from naive CD4+ T cells sorted from blood. Stated subset: CD45RA+ positively selected. The origin of this receptor is a man aged 18 to 29 in good health.

The CDR3 nucleotides read TGTGCCAGCAGCTTGGTTCGAGCCAACACAGATACGCAGTATTTT. Translation: CASSLVRANTDTQYF. J is TRBJ2-3 and V is TRBV5-6; D gene unclear. Trimming took off 0 bases at V and 2 bases at J, with 10 bases between the two ends. Germline assignment: CDR1 SGHDT and CDR2 YYEEEE. The CDR3 is 15 residues long.